This TCR beta chain appears in the sequencing data of a study of blood T cells in healthy people across ages. Findings and caveats of the study: Expanded clonotype changes were possibly confounded by unknown donor CMV status.

Note on this clonotype: Its antigen is as yet unknown. A read error may produce the germline difference seen at one junction end.

The CDR3 extends over 15 amino acids. Germline V lookup: CDR1 SGHTA, CDR2 FQGNSA. Samples each had at least 6 micrograms of total RNA extracted. It was with a sample-barcoded 5' primer and a J-beta primer mix that a second PCR of about 6 to 12 cycles was run. Each cDNA molecule was tagged by a template-switch adaptor with 12 random nucleotides. TCRdb used MiXCR to reprocess the 5' RACE reads, holding one entry per CDR3 protein. Counted here are about 290,000 distinct CDR3 sequences, roughly 29% occurring once; the ten biggest clones make up 29%. This clonotype was obtained from a woman between 70 and 85 years old in good health. The sample comprised blood. The chain recombines TRBV7-2 with TRBJ2-2; the D is unclear. The CDR3 is CASSFDVANAGELFF. The CDR3 DNA follows: TGTGCCAGCAGCTTCGACGTCGCGAACGCCGGGGAGCTGTTTTTT.